These 20 T cell receptor beta chains originate from one sample sequenced in a study of OX40 agonist ivuxolimab in advanced cancers. Method: immunoSEQ multiplex PCR; TCRdb's copy keeps in-frame clones and lacks some. The repertoire has 50,000 to 75,000 clones, approximately 88% of them found once; the top ten carry less than 0.75%. The sample here was CD4+ or CD8+ T cells sorted from blood, taken in a trial of the OX40 agonist ivuxolimab. Receptors were obtained from an adult with an advanced solid tumor such as melanoma, head and neck, liver or kidney cancer.

The chain carries TRBV6-6 and TRBJ2-2; possibly TRBD1 or TRBD2 for D (5 bases each). V was cut by 8 bases and J by 1 base, with 11 bases left in between. The CDR3 is 14 residues long. CDR1 is MNHNY, CDR2 SVGAGI, per germline (reference sequence). The DNA of the CDR3 is TGTGCCAGCCGGGACCCCATGAACACCGGGGAGCTGTTTTTT. Amino acid sequence: CASRDPMNTGELFF.

This chain joins TRBV30 and TRBJ2-5, with D maybe TRBD2 (5 bases). The V and J ends lost 3 bases and 5 bases respectively, with 10 bases between them. This CDR3 region has 12 residues. The germline gives CDR1 GTSNPN, CDR2 SVGIG (reference sequence). CDR3 protein: CAWRGEWETQYF. The CDR3 region has the DNA TGTGCCTGGAGGGGAGAGTGGGAGACCCAGTACTTC.

The sample holds one count of this clone. The rearrangement uses TRBV11-3 and TRBJ2-5; 9 bases match TRBD1. The CDR3 extends over 16 amino acids. Trimming removed 3 bases from V and 5 bases from J; junction bases left unmatched: 10. Germline assignment: CDR1 SGHNT and CDR2 YENEEA. The CDR3 coding sequence is TGTGCCAGCAGCTTGGTCACTACAGGGGGCGCGGAGACCCAGTACTTC. Residues: CASSLVTTGGAETQYF.

This clone was recorded a few times. The chain couples TRBV6-1 to TRBJ1-1; D perhaps matches TRBD1 (5 bases). The length of the CDR3 is 14 residues. Trimming shortened V by 7 bases and J by 0 bases, and 12 bases separated the two germline ends. CDR1 is MNHNS, CDR2 SASEGT, per germline. CDR3 sequence: CASNNQGLNTEAFF. The CDR3 DNA is TGTGCCAGCAACAATCAGGGCCTGAACACTGAAGCTTTCTTT.

The CDR3 protein is CASEADTDTQYF. CDR3 nucleotides: TGTGCCAGCGAGGCGGATACGGATACGCAGTATTTT. V is TRBV2 and J is TRBJ2-3; D unclear. The CDR3 is 12 amino acids. CDR1 is SNHLY and CDR2 is FYNNEI in the germline V gene. V was cut by 8 bases and J by 6 bases, with 12 bases left in between.

The rearrangement links TRBV30 to TRBJ2-6, with D possibly being TRBD2 (6 bases). Trimming took 4 bases from V and 2 from J, leaving 12 bases between them. The germline CDR1 and CDR2 sequences are GTSNPN and SVGIG (reference sequence). The CDR3 is made up of 15 amino acids. CDR3 residues: CAWNLWGAGANVLTF. CDR3 DNA: TGTGCCTGGAACCTGTGGGGGGCTGGGGCCAACGTCCTGACTTTC.

The genes are TRBV30 and TRBJ2-5, with 8 nucleotides matching TRBD1. CDR1 GTSNPN and CDR2 SVGIG come from the germline V gene (reference sequence). The V and J ends lost 3 bases and 0 bases, in that order; junction bases with no gene match: 6. The CDR3 sequence is 15 residues long. DNA of the CDR3: TGTGCCTGGAGGAGGGGCAGGGGGCACCAAGAGACCCAGTACTTC. Protein product: CAWRRGRGHQETQYF.

This chain uses TRBV10-3 with TRBJ1-5, with 7 bases fitting TRBD1. The CDR3 consists of 14 residues. V was clipped by 3 bases and J by 12 bases; unmatched bases: 11. Germline V CDR1 and CDR2: ENHRY, SYGVKD. For the CDR3, the DNA is TGTGCCATCAGTGACCCCTCGGGACAGTTCCACCAGCATTTT. Encoded protein: CAISDPSGQFHQHF.

The J gene is TRBJ2-7, the V gene TRBV13, with TRBD1 matching 9 bases. CDR1 and CDR2 (germline): PRHDT, FYEKMQ (reference sequence). The CDR3 extends over 14 amino acids. With V trimmed by 5 bases and J by 3 bases, 5 bases remained unmatched. The CDR3 sequence: CASSHRDRVYEQYF. CDR3 sequence (DNA): TGTGCCAGCAGCCACCGGGACAGGGTCTACGAGCAGTACTTC. Together with reference TRBV13 and TRBJ2-7, the CDR3 gives the full variable domain: AAGVIQSPRHLIKEKRETATLKCYPIPRHDTVYWYQQGPGQDPQFLISFYEKMQSDKGSIPDRFSAQQFSDYHSELNMSSLELGDSALYFCASSHRDRVYEQYFGPGTRLTVT.

The V call is TRBV30, the J call TRBJ1-2, with 8 nucleotides matching TRBD1. From germline, CDR1 is GTSNPN and CDR2 SVGIG (reference sequence). Germline trimming cut 0 bases from V and 8 bases from J; bases unmatched to any gene: 8. The CDR3 has 14 residues. CDR3 protein: CAWSVGGTGGGYTF. CDR3 nucleotides: TGTGCCTGGAGTGTGGGGGGGACAGGCGGCGGCTACACCTTC.

V is TRBV11-2 and J is TRBJ2-7, with unresolved D. The germline V and J ends were trimmed by 3 bases and 3 bases, with 9 bases remaining between them. CDR1 and CDR2 (germline): SGHAT, FQNNGV. The CDR3 is 13 amino acids. CDR3 nucleotides: TGTGCCAGCAGCTTCGGCTCCAACTACGAGCAGTACTTC. Translated, it gives CASSFGSNYEQYF.

This clone was found a few times. The J gene is TRBJ1-2, the V gene TRBV5-5; D is perhaps TRBD1 (6 bases). This CDR3 has 17 residues. Germline V gene sequence: CDR1 SGHKS, CDR2 YYEKEE (reference sequence). The ends were cut back, 0 bases at V and 8 bases at J, with 23 bases in the middle. The DNA of the CDR3 is TGTGCCAGCAGCTTGGTGACAATTGCCAGGGGCGCAGGAGGCTACACCTTC. It yields the protein CASSLVTIARGAGGYTF.

The chain carries TRBV19 and TRBJ2-3; D possibly corresponds to TRBD1 (6 bases). Germline-derived CDR1 and CDR2 are LNHDA and SQIVND (reference sequence). The CDR3 spans 14 residues. Deletions cut 3 bases from V and 1 base from J, with 8 bases between. The CDR3 DNA is TGTGCCAGTAGTATGGCAGGGGGCACAGATACGCAGTATTTT. Translating it yields CASSMAGGTDTQYF. Together with reference TRBV19 and TRBJ2-3, the CDR3 gives the full variable domain: DGGITQSPKYLFRKEGQNVTLSCEQNLNHDAMYWYRQDPGQGLRLIYYSQIVNDFQKGDIAEGYSVSREKKESFPLTVTSAQKNPTAFYLCASSMAGGTDTQYFGPGTRLTVL.

The V and J genes are TRBV4-1 and TRBJ2-5; D is unresolved. V lost 3 bases, J lost 0 bases, and 11 bases lay in between. This CDR3 is built from 15 residues. Germline V lookup: CDR1 MGHRA, CDR2 YSYEKL. Written as DNA, the CDR3 is TGCGCCAGCAGCCAGGATGACCATTACCAAGAGACCCAGTACTTC. Residues: CASSQDDHYQETQYF.

This chain joins TRBV5-1 and TRBJ2-5; D assignment may be TRBD1 or TRBD2 (6 bases each). The V end was cut by 1 base, the J end by 5 bases, with 12 bases between. The length of the CDR3 is 14 residues. In germline, CDR1 is SGHRS, CDR2 YFSETQ. The CDR3 nucleotides are TGCGCCAGCAGCTTGTCGGGGGCTCGGGAGACCCAGTACTTC. Protein product: CASSLSGARETQYF.

The chain is built from TRBV5-1 and TRBJ2-7; D gene ambiguous. Germline V gene sequence: CDR1 SGHRS, CDR2 YFSETQ. The V gene lost 3 bases and the J gene lost 0 bases, with 7 bases spanning the gap. This CDR3 has 13 residues. The CDR3 DNA reads as TGCGCCAGCAGCTCCGCTAGCTCCTACGAGCAGTACTTC. Its protein product is CASSSASSYEQYF.

A remark on this clone: Just one base apart from a much larger clone, this may be a read error. The same CDR3 is also encoded by other DNA sequences in this sample. This rearrangement joins TRBV18 to TRBJ2-7, with D perhaps TRBD2 (6 bases). The ends were cut back, 0 bases at V and 3 bases at J, with 6 bases in the middle. The germline V gene has CDR1 KGHSH and CDR2 LQKENI. The CDR3 spans 13 residues. The CDR3 DNA follows: TGTGCCAGCTCACCACCCGGGGGCTACGAGCAGTACTTC. It yields the protein CASSPPGGYEQYF.

The table lists this clone with a count of one. CDR3 residues: CASSLAASSTDTQYF. The CDR3 nucleotides read TGCGCCAGCAGCTTGGCCGCTAGCAGCACAGATACGCAGTATTTT. The rearrangement links TRBV5-1 to TRBJ2-3; maybe TRBD2 (5 bases). The CDR3 has 15 residues. Per germline, CDR1 SGHRS and CDR2 YFSETQ. V lost 0 bases and J 0 bases, leaving 8 bases between the germline ends.

V usage is TRBV2 and J usage is TRBJ2-3; 14 nucleotides match TRBD2. The CDR3 contains 16 residues. Per the germline V gene, CDR1 is SNHLY and CDR2 is FYNNEI. After removal of 7 bases from V and 5 bases from J, the junction contained 8 bases not matched to a gene. The CDR3 sequence is CASTPPGLAGVDTQYF. The CDR3 DNA sequence: TGTGCCAGCACCCCTCCGGGACTAGCGGGAGTAGATACGCAGTATTTT.

The rearrangement uses TRBV19 and TRBJ1-2, with D maybe TRBD1 (6 bases). This CDR3 is 14 amino acids long. Trimming took off 1 base at V and 4 bases at J, with 10 bases between the two ends. Germline-derived CDR1 and CDR2 are LNHDA and SQIVND (reference sequence). The CDR3 protein is CASSIAGGGYGYTF. As DNA, the CDR3 is TGTGCCAGTAGTATAGCCGGGGGCGGCTATGGCTACACCTTC. Filled out from reference TRBV19 and TRBJ1-2, the complete variable domain reads DGGITQSPKYLFRKEGQNVTLSCEQNLNHDAMYWYRQDPGQGLRLIYYSQIVNDFQKGDIAEGYSVSREKKESFPLTVTSAQKNPTAFYLCASSIAGGGYGYTFGSGTRLTVV.